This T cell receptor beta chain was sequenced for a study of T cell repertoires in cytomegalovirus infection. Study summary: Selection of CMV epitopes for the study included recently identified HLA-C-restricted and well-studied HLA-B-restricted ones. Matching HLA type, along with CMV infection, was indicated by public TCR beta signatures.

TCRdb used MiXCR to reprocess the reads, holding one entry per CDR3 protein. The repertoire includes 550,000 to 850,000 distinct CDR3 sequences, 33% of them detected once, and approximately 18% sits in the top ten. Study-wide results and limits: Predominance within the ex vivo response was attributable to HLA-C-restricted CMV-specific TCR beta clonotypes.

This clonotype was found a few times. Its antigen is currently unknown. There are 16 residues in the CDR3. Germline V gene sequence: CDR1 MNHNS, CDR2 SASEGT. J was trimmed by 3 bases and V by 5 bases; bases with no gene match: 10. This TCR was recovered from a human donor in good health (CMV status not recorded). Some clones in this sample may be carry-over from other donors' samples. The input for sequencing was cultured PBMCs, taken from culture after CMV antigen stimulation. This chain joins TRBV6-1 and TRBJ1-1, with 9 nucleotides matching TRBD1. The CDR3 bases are TGTGCCAGCAGTCCCCGGGACAGGGAACATTACACTGAAGCTTTCTTT. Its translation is CASSPRDREHYTEAFF.